This TCR beta chain was identified during a study of blood T cell repertoires in COVID-19. Sequencing was performed with immunoSEQ multiplex PCR; in TCRdb, only in-frame clones are kept and a portion is missing. The profile shows 300,000 to 350,000 clones, about 90% of them singletons. This CDR3 is built from 15 residues. Germline V gene sequence: CDR1 SGHNT, CDR2 YYREEE (reference sequence). With V trimmed by 4 bases and J by 0 bases, 4 bases remained unmatched. This clone was counted a single time. This chain links TRBV5-4 with TRBJ2-7; TRBD1 matches at 10 bases. This TCR came from a woman in her twenties or thirties who had recovered from COVID-19. Material for sequencing was PBMCs or T cells enriched from blood (not recorded which). Here the CDR3 reads CASSGGQGPSYEQYF. The CDR3 DNA sequence: TGTGCCAGCAGCGGGGGACAGGGGCCCTCCTACGAGCAGTACTTC. Complete variable domain (other parts from reference TRBV5-4 and TRBJ2-7): ETGVTQSPTHLIKTRGQQVTLRCSSQSGHNTVSWYQQALGQGPQFIFQYYREEENGRGNFPPRFSGLQFPNYSSELNVNALELDDSALYLCASSGGQGPSYEQYFGPGTRLTVT.